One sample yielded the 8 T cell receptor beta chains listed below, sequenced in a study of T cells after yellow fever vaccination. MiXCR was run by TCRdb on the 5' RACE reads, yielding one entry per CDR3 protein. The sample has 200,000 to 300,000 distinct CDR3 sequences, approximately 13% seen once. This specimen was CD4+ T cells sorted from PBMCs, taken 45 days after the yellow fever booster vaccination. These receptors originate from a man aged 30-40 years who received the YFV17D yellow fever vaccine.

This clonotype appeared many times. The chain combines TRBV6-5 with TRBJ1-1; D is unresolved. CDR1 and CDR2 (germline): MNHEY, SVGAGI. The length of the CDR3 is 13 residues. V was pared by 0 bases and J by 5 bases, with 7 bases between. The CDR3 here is CASSYSQGTEAFF. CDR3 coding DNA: TGTGCCAGCAGTTACTCTCAAGGGACTGAAGCTTTCTTT.

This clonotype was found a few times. The chain's CDR3 is CASSFQEGAYEQYF. DNA for the CDR3: TGTGCCAGCAGCTTCCAGGAGGGGGCCTACGAGCAGTACTTC. The chain couples TRBV5-5 to TRBJ2-7, with D perhaps being TRBD1 or TRBD2 (6 bases each). The V end was cut by 2 bases, the J end by 2 bases, with 11 bases between. The CDR3 is 14 amino acids. The germline CDR1 and CDR2 sequences are SGHKS and YYEKEE (reference sequence).

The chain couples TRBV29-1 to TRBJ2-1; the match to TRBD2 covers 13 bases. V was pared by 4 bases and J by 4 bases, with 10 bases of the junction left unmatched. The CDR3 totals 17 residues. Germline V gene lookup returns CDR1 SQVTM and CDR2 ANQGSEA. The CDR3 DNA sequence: TGCAGCGTTGGGGGACTAGCGGGACAACCGATTTACAATGAGCAGTTCTTC. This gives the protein CSVGGLAGQPIYNEQFF.

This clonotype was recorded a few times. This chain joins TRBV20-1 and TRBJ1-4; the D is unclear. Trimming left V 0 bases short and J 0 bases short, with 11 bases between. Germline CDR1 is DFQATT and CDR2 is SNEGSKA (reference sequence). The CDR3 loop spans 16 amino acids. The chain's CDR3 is CSARDLQAATNEKLFF. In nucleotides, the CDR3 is TGCAGTGCTAGAGATCTCCAAGCTGCAACTAATGAAAAACTGTTTTTT.

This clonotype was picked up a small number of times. Here the CDR3 DNA reads TGTGCCAGCAGCCCACGGAAATTAGCGGGAGCCATATACAATGAGCAGTTCTTC. Its translation: CASSPRKLAGAIYNEQFF. V and J are TRBV11-1 and TRBJ2-1; 9 bases fit TRBD2. V was clipped by 5 bases and J by 4 bases; unmatched bases: 15. The germline gives CDR1 SGHAT, CDR2 FQDESV (reference sequence). The CDR3 has 18 residues.

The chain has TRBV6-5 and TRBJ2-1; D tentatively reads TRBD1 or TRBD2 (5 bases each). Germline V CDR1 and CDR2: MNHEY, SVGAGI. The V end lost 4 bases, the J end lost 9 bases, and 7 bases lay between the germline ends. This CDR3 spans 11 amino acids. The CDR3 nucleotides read TGTGCCAGCAGTTGGGGGAGTGAGCAGTTCTTC. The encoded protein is CASSWGSEQFF.

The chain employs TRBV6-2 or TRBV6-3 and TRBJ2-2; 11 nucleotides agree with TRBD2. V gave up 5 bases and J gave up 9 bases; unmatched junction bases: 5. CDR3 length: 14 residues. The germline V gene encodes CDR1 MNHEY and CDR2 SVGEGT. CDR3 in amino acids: CASSPGLAERELFF. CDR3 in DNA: TGTGCCAGCAGTCCGGGACTAGCGGAAAGGGAGCTGTTTTTT.

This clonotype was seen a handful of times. The CDR3 region has the DNA TGCGCCAGCAGCCAAGAACCGGGGGGTGAAAAACTGTTTTTT. Amino acid sequence: CASSQEPGGEKLFF. This chain links TRBV4-3 with TRBJ1-4, with D perhaps matching TRBD1 (5 bases). Trimming pared 0 bases from V and 7 bases from J, leaving 9 bases between. The CDR3 sequence is 14 residues long. Germline V gene lookup returns CDR1 LGHNA and CDR2 YSLEER.